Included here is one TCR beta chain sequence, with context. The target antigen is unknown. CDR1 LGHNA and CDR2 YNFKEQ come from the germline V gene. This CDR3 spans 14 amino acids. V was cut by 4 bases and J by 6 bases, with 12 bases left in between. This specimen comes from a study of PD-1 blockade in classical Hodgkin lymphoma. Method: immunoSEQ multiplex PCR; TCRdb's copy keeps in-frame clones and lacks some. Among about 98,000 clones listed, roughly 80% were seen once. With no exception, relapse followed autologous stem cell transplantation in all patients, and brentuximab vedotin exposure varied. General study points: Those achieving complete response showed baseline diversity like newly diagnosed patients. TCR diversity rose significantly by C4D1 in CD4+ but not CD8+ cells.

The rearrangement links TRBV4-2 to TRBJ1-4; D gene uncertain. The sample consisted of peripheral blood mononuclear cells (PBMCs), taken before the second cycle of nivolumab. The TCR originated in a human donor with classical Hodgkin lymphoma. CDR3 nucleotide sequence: TGTGCCAGCAGCCCCCAAGCCGGGTATGAAAAACTGTTTTTT. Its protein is CASSPQAGYEKLFF.